This T cell receptor (beta chain) was sequenced for a study of cytomegalovirus exposure and HLA in healthy donors (dated by TCRdb to about 2017). Context from the whole study: According to a later analysis, one platform produced both the 110 or so validation repertoires and the 730 or so repertoires of the first cohort. The study aimed to test whether cataloging public T cell receptors could reveal signatures of past pathogen exposure. Besides the first cohort of roughly 700 subjects, a separate validation cohort made up of 90 to 150 different subjects was used. The study combined high-throughput TCR immunosequencing, statistical association of individual TCRs with disease status, and machine learning to predict cytomegalovirus infection status.

General conclusions and limits of the study: In both the original and validation cohorts, the classifier was reported to diagnose cytomegalovirus status with high specificity and sensitivity. Of the cluster scores, approximately 95% were above 0 in a later analysis, which found that TCRs clustered in the first cohort also tended to co-occur in the 120 or so validation repertoires. The authors suggested that the approach could potentially be extended to other disease states and immunological phenotypes. In vitro tests confirmed that a few of the cytomegalovirus-associated TCR beta chains recognize cytomegalovirus antigens. All 120 or so repertoires were used to score co-occurrence in the validation cohort in a later analysis, because that analysis had no HLA typing for the cohort. Across donors, most TCR sequences were observed very rarely, whereas some public TCRs were present in many individuals. A total of fewer than 200 TCR beta chains were listed by the study as associated with cytomegalovirus.

Library creation used the immunoSEQ multiplex PCR assay. As for the original processing: A statistical classification framework was built for diagnosing cytomegalovirus status from the catalog of TCR beta chain sequences. TCRdb stores this immuneACCESS table with in-frame sequences only. Part of the clones is absent; in the studies checked, under half of the shortfall reflects unresolved V genes, and no reason is known for the rest. D and trimming were read from the DNA, whereas the V and J calls and clone size are those reported in that table. The sample table holds approximately 120,000 clones, of which roughly 90% were seen once. Of the sample, less than 2.5% falls within the top ten clones. The donors were included in the validation cohort of approximately 120 subjects, a group kept apart from the roughly 670-subject first cohort. Relative to germline, V is 0 bases shorter and J is 1 base shorter, with 14 bases between their ends. Including cysteine and phenylalanine, the CDR3 has 17 amino acids. Here the CDR3 DNA is all that survives: 51 bases in frame from base 1. The CDR1 and CDR2 encoded by the germline V gene are MRHNA and SNTAGT.

Points on this clone: This receptor's antigen is unknown. Per-nucleotide qualities are absent, and no much larger clonotype sits a single base away.

The sequence is built from TRBV6-4 and TRBJ2-3, with TRBD1 perhaps the D gene, on 7 matching bases. The sequence was collected from a young woman in good health and CMV-seronegative. Sequencing used PBMCs. The CDR3 protein is CASSDSVGGGGTDTQYF. The DNA sequence is as follows: TGTGCCAGCAGTGACTCGGTTGGAGGGGGCGGCACAGATACGCAGTATTTT.